This record concerns one T cell receptor (beta chain) sequence. Its matching antigen is unknown. The method was immunoSEQ multiplex PCR; TCRdb's version includes in-frame clones alone and lacks a portion of them. Here the sample spans roughly 10,000 clones, approximately 67% being singletons. This specimen comes from a study of T cells in pancreatic ductal adenocarcinoma. The V gene end was trimmed by 4 bases and the J gene end by 0 bases; junction bases not matched to a gene: 3. The germline V gene encodes CDR1 SGHTS and CDR2 YDEGEE. The CDR3 sequence is 17 residues long. Whole-study results and caveats: This surgical cohort overrepresents the minority presenting with early-stage disease. No significant tumor-blood clonality difference; means were about 0.1 and 0.07.

No neoadjuvant therapy was given to the selected pancreatic ductal adenocarcinoma patients before their surgery. Material for sequencing was pancreatic tumor tissue. The rearrangement uses TRBV5-8 and TRBJ2-6; the match to TRBD1 covers 11 bases. The sequence was obtained from a human donor with pancreatic ductal adenocarcinoma. The CDR3 bases are TGTGCCAGCAGCCCGGGACAGGGGGGCTCTGGGGCCAACGTCCTGACTTTC. It codes for CASSPGQGGSGANVLTF.